In its sample, the clone carrying this T cell receptor beta chain was seen a few times. This sample was taken from a study of T-cell memory formation after mild COVID-19. Study-level background: TCR clusters showed largely donor specificity.

Unmatched junction bases numbered 3, after V lost 6 bases and J lost 1 base. The germline V gene encodes CDR1 MNHEY and CDR2 SVGAGI. The CDR3 sequence is 14 residues long. A single record per CDR3 protein comes from TCRdb applying MiXCR to the 5' RACE reads. This table has approximately 210,000 distinct CDR3 sequences, about 10% appearing once. The sequence derives from a man aged 18 to 29 who had mild COVID-19 (a few samples of this study predate the infection). Cell type and time point are not known. The chain combines TRBV6-5 with TRBJ1-1; 9 bases are a match to TRBD1. What was sequenced was PBMCs or a T cell subset sorted from them (not recorded which). The CDR3 DNA sequence: TGTGCCAGCAGGATACAGGGGGCGAACACTGAAGCTTTCTTT. The encoded protein is CASRIQGANTEAFF.